The source of this T cell receptor beta chain is a study of cytomegalovirus exposure and HLA in healthy donors (dated by TCRdb to between 2016 and 2019). A note on the overall study: An earlier analysis of roughly 500 of the donors reported 250 to 300 Gb of sequence data and approximately 110 million unique TCR beta sequences from 150 million to 200 million T cells. An early release that covered around 590 HLA-typed donors contained 300 to 350 gigabases of sequencing data and roughly 84 million unique TCR sequences. Of the roughly 410 genotyped donors, less than 90% were placed in the genetic ancestry cluster associated with self-reported Caucasian donors. The study aimed to test whether cataloging public T cell receptors could reveal signatures of past pathogen exposure. The study used immunosequencing to profile the T cell repertoires of about 670 subjects and linked those repertoires to cytomegalovirus serostatus. Along with the roughly 700-subject first cohort, a separate validation cohort of over a hundred different subjects was used. High-throughput TCR immunosequencing, statistical association of individual TCRs with disease status, and machine learning were combined to predict cytomegalovirus infection status. A later analysis re-analyzed previously published TCR beta repertoires from 660 or so donors and added high-resolution HLA genotyping to study TCR occurrence patterns. The later analysis used no new phenotypic data to find candidate immune exposures, relying instead on TCR beta sequences and their occurrence across donors. An earlier analysis of some 500 of the donors applied high-throughput TCR beta sequencing to assess whether each TCR beta V gene segment acted as functional or pseudogenic. Donor age, sex, ethnicity and CMV serostatus were compiled alongside the repertoire data. A later genetic analysis used genome-wide SNP genotypes for about 60% of the roughly 700 donors, treating that subset as a discovery cohort. Every discovery cohort repertoire had been produced on one sequencing platform. Class I and class II HLA loci were covered by the typing at four-digit resolution. Typing coverage differed by locus: A, B, C, DRB1 and DQB1 were typed in about 620-630 donors, DQA1 in about 500, DPA1 in around 580, and DPB1 in just under 490. A handful of DR-DQ haplotypes were treated as single units for association and clustering because of strong linkage in the cohort. Among a few hundred genotyped donors of the cohort, an average of approximately 250,000 unique TCR beta nucleotide sequences were sequenced per donor, 15% to 20% of them non-productive. Broad study findings and their caveats: The cohort was sequenced for TCR beta chains only, and without alpha or paired-chain data the features that could be detected were limited. In a later analysis, some 18,000 TCR beta sequences were associated with specific HLA alleles at a false discovery rate of 0.05. A cluster of highly shared sequence variants was judged likely to represent a technical artifact of the sequencing pipeline. The 87-base-pair reads could not distinguish some IMGT-functional V segments, including TRBV6-2 and TRBV6-3, so those segments were excluded. Across donors, most TCR sequences were observed very rarely, whereas some public TCRs were present in many individuals. Correlated functional status among segregating V segments might reflect linkage disequilibrium, but an unknown experimental factor could not be ruled out. A later analysis reported that several top co-occurrence clusters appeared linked to parvovirus B19, influenza, CMV and Epstein-Barr virus. A later genetic analysis associated a missense DCLRE1C variant with V-gene and J-gene trimming of TCR beta chains, and an independent cohort replicated the association. An earlier analysis of approximately 500 of the donors showed that most TCR beta V segments appeared in productive rearrangements either about 87% or about 30% of the time, which broadly matched IMGT annotations. Assigning TCR associations to individual alleles was difficult when HLA alleles, especially DR and DQ, strongly co-occurred. A further reported finding was that TCR beta sequences accurately predicted the HLA-A and HLA-B alleles for most subjects in the first cohort. The classifier was reported to diagnose cytomegalovirus status with high specificity and sensitivity in both the original cohort and the validation cohort. A later genetic analysis reported fewer N-insertions in productive TCRs among donors in an Asian-associated ancestry cluster than the roughly 640-donor mean. In a later analysis, TCR association rates were found to vary across HLA loci, with the most associated TCRs seen for DRB1 alleles and the fewest for HLA-C alleles. Sequencing depth was assumed to be roughly uniform across donors in the presence/absence analyses, though that assumption may not hold. The study gave a list of 150 to 200 TCR beta chains associated with cytomegalovirus. Because HLA typing was missing for some donors at each locus, association tests included only the typed subset. A later analysis found that HLA-associated TCR beta chains were more clonally expanded and had lower generation probabilities than equally common non-associated chains. It was suggested by the authors that the approach could potentially be generalized to other disease states and immunological phenotypes. The only immune exposure information available for the cohort was CMV serostatus. A later analysis found that most CMV-associated TCR beta chains appeared HLA-restricted, with HLA associations seemingly driven largely by CMV exposure. Because counts were too low, 15 to 20 rarely observed V segments, including chromosome 9 orphons, were excluded from the earlier analysis of fewer than 650 of the donors. A few of the identified cytomegalovirus-associated TCR beta chains were confirmed in vitro to be specific for cytomegalovirus antigens.

The CDR3 measures 16 amino acids from cysteine to phenylalanine. The retained sequence is limited to the CDR3, 48 bases, with the frame set at the first base. CDR1 and CDR2 are drawn from the germline V gene (reference sequence): MNHNY, SVGAGI. Trimming costs V 0 bases and J 2 bases, and their ends lie 8 bases apart. The cohort consisted of 600 to 700 healthy bone marrow donors. Cohort members were all nominally healthy when sampled, although unrecorded immune exposures were likely present. The donor tested CMV seronegative and was one of the 352 seronegative cohort members. A peripheral blood sample was collected from each donor, and TCR beta sequencing was performed on peripheral blood mononuclear cells. Genomic DNA extraction from the blood cell samples was performed with the Qiagen DNeasy Blood Extraction Kit. Libraries were constructed by the immunoSEQ multiplex PCR assay. The multiplex PCR relied on a mix of 60 forward primers for TCR Vbeta segments and 13 reverse primers for TCR Jbeta segments. Amplification of the CDR3 region of rearranged TCR beta genes was performed with a multiplex PCR assay on genomic DNA. The amplified TCR beta libraries were sequenced on the Illumina HiSeq System as 87-base-pair reads. Turning to the authors' computational methods: In a later analysis, tens of millions of unique TCR beta chains were counted across the roughly 670 repertoires, and roughly 9.9 million of these chains were shared by at least two donors. Raw reads were error-corrected and collapsed into unique sequences with a nearest-neighbor algorithm that merged closely related sequences to remove PCR and sequencing errors. CDR3 sequences were aligned to IMGT reference sequences to assign V, D and J gene segments. For a sequence to be retained, a match of at least six nucleotides to both a V gene segment and a J gene segment was required. Rearrangements were classified as productive when the CDR3 lacked stop codons and remained in frame with V and J, and all other rearrangements were classified as non-productive. CDR3 was defined according to IMGT convention as the region running from the second conserved V-encoded cysteine to the conserved J-encoded phenylalanine. The earlier analysis of some 600 of the donors excluded sequences that lacked an unambiguous match to a single V gene segment. In an earlier analysis of almost 600 of the donors, a V segment was called functional when productive rearrangements were above 56.7%, and segregating when the standard deviation between donors exceeded 5%. A statistical classification framework was developed to diagnose cytomegalovirus status using the catalog of TCR beta chain sequences. V and J gene assignment, in a later analysis, came from comparing TCR nucleotide sequences with IMGT/GENE-DB human TR gene sequences. Using the TCRdist pipeline, a later analysis assigned CDR3 sequences along with most-parsimonious VDJ recombination scenarios. A later analysis defined each TCR beta chain by its CDR3 amino acid sequence plus V-gene family, and excluded reads lacking a unique V-gene family. To address suspected cross-contamination and a sequencing artifact, a later analysis removed around 600 highly shared, low-generation-probability nucleotide sequences. For each public chain, a later analysis derived a clonal expansion index from normalized ranks of inferred template counts within each repertoire. In a later analysis, generation probabilities were computed with a VDJ recombination model fitted to out-of-frame rearrangements, and the resulting probabilities were checked against IGoR. In a later analysis, hypergeometric tests were used to score TCR-TCR, TCR-HLA and TCR-CMV co-occurrence, with a repertoire-size bias correction applied to TCR pairs. In a later analysis, false discovery rates were estimated by permuting HLA or CMV assignments 20 times. In a later analysis, co-occurring TCRs were grouped using DBSCAN, with TCRdist sequence similarity added in when clustering inside HLA-allele-positive subsets. For co-occurrence clustering, repertoires with fewer than 30,000 or more than 120,000 public chains were excluded, along with five repertoires with anomalous nucleotide sharing. Sourced from immuneACCESS, this table was stored by TCRdb with only in-frame sequences that have V and J called. A share of the clones is absent; for the studies checked, an unresolved V gene accounts for under half, and the remainder has no known explanation. That table gives V, J and clone size, and the DNA gave D and trimming. This sample is represented by about 180,000 clones; over 60% of them were singletons. The ten largest clones represent roughly 5% of the sample.

Points on this clone: Its recognized antigen is unknown. Base-call qualities are not available, and no considerably larger clone is one nucleotide away.

Here the chain combines TRBV6-6 and TRBJ2-6; tentative D gene TRBD2, with 5 bases matching. The receptor was derived from a man aged 35-49 years in good health and CMV-seronegative. Sequencing was carried out using PBMCs. The DNA sequence is given as TGTGCCAGCAGTTACTCGGCGGGTCCTGGGGCCAACGTCCTGACTTTC. It codes for CASSYSAGPGANVLTF.